This TCR beta chain was sequenced during a study of CXCR3-negative and CXCR3-positive naive CD8 T cells. In preparing the TRB cDNA libraries, 5' RACE with UMI labels was used. TCRdb reprocessed the 5' RACE reads, with one entry per CDR3 protein and no DNA. This sample's clone table lists about 130,000 distinct CDR3 sequences. General study results and limits: More hydrophobic TRB CDR3s occurred in CXCR3-positive than in CXCR3-negative naive cells. Similarly elevated diversity marked both naive subsets, with memory CD8+ cells showing far lower diversity. Unlike memory cells, which differed, naive CXCR3-negative and CXCR3-positive cells had similar TRBV-TRBJ usage.

With regard to this clonotype: Its antigen is undetermined.

The CDR3 has 14 amino acids. Germline V gene data show CDR1 as LNHDA and CDR2 as SQIVND (reference sequence). This TCR was recovered from a human donor in good health. Some clones in this sample may be carry-over from other donors' samples. The chain employs TRBV19 and TRBJ2-2; no DNA is available, so the TRBD1 call from TCRdb remains unchecked. Sequencing input: naive CXCR3+ CD8+ T cells from blood. Subset meaning: CD45RO-CCR7+CD27+CD95- naive CD8+ T cells expressing CXCR3 (TNR3+). CDR3 sequence: CASSMERGHEELFF.